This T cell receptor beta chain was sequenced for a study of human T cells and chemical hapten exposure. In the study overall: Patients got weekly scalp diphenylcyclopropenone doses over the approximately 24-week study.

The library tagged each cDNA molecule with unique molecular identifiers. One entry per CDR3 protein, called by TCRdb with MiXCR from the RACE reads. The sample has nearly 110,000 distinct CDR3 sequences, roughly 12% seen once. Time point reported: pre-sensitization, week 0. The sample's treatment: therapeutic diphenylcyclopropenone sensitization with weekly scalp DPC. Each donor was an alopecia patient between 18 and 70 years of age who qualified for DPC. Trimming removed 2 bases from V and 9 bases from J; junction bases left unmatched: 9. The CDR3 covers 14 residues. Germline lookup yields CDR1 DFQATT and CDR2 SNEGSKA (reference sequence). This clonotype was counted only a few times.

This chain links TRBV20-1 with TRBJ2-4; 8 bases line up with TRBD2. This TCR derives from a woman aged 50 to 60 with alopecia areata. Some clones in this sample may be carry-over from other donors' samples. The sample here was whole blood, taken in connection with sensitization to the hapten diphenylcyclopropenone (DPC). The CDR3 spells CSARPQGTSSIQYF. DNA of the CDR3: TGCAGTGCTAGACCCCAGGGGACTAGTAGCATTCAGTACTTC.